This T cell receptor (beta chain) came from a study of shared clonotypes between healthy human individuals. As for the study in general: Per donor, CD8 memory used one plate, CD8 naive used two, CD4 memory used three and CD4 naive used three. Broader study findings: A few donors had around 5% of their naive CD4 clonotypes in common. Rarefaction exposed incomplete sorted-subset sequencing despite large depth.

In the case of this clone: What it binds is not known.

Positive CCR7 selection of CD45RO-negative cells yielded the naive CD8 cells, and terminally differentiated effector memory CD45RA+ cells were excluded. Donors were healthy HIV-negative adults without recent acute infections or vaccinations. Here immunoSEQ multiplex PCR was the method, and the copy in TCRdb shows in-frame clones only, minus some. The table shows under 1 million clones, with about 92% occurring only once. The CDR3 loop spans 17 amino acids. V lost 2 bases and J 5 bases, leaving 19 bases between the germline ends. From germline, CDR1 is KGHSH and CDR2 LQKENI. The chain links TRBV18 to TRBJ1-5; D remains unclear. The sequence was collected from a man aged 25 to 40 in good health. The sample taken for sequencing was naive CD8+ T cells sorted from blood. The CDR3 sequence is CASSPSRAVSPYQPQHF. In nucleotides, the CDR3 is TGTGCCAGCTCACCATCTCGGGCAGTCAGCCCCTATCAGCCCCAGCATTTT.